A selection of T cell receptor beta chains follows, all from one sample in a study of T cells in localized non-small cell lung cancer. Data came from immunoSEQ multiplex PCR; TCRdb stores just in-frame clones and leaves some out. The data contain fewer than 8,000 clones, approximately 93% of them singletons. Sequences were derived from peripheral blood, sampled before any cancer treatment. These receptors originate from a woman aged 40-75 years with stage I lung adenocarcinoma. Both conserved end residues are part of each CDR3. Each record gives: V gene, J gene, clone size, D gene, CDR3 protein, CDR3 DNA. The D gene is left open where the match is weak. The size entry is marked missing in some rows and otherwise reads once, few, many or a size class.

TRBV7-2	TRBJ2-1	.	TRBD1	CASSAGQEFEQFF	TGTGCCAGCAGCGCGGGACAGGAGTTTGAGCAGTTCTTC
TRBV9	TRBJ2-3	.	TRBD2	CASSVGLVGGTTDTQYF	TGTGCCAGCAGCGTAGGGTTGGTGGGAGGGACTACAGATACGCAGTATTTT
TRBV5-1	TRBJ2-3	.	.	CASSRGDYTDTQYF	TGCGCCAGCAGCAGGGGAGATTACACAGATACGCAGTATTTT
TRBV7-9	TRBJ2-1	.	.	CASSPAKFYNEQFF	TGTGCCAGCAGCCCTGCTAAGTTCTACAATGAGCAGTTCTTC
TRBV5-5	TRBJ2-2	.	.	CASSLGGNTGELFF	TGTGCCAGCAGCTTGGGCGGAAATACCGGGGAGCTGTTTTTT
TRBV6-1	TRBJ1-1	.	.	CASSDQGGTEAFF	TGTGCCAGCAGTGACCAGGGAGGCACTGAAGCTTTCTTT
TRBV5-5	TRBJ2-7	.	TRBD2	CASSLAGRGYPASYEQYF	TGTGCCAGCAGCTTGGCCGGGAGGGGGTATCCCGCCTCCTACGAGCAGTACTTC
TRBV25-1	TRBJ1-3	once	.	CASSEYGRGVMGNTIYF	TGTGCCAGCAGTGAATATGGAAGGGGAGTAATGGGAAACACCATATATTTT
TRBV5-8	TRBJ1-2	.	TRBD1	CASSSTGGPYGYTF	TGTGCCAGCAGCTCTACAGGGGGCCCCTATGGCTACACCTTC
TRBV15	TRBJ2-2	.	TRBD2	CATARRASGTGELFF	TGTGCCACCGCCAGGAGGGCTAGCGGGACCGGGGAGCTGTTTTTT
TRBV5-8	TRBJ2-1	.	TRBD1	CASSLGTSPAGGQFF	TGTGCCAGCAGCTTGGGGACTTCTCCTGCAGGGGGGCAGTTCTTC
TRBV30	TRBJ2-5	.	.	CAWSVHQETQYF	TGTGCCTGGAGTGTACACCAAGAGACCCAGTACTTC
TRBV19	TRBJ2-5	once	.	CASTQGGAETQYF	TGTGCCAGTACCCAGGGTGGAGCAGAGACCCAGTACTTC
TRBV7-9	TRBJ2-7	.	.	CASSLGLGGWDSYEQYF	TGTGCCAGCAGCTTAGGGTTGGGGGGTTGGGACTCCTACGAGCAGTACTTC
TRBV5-4	TRBJ1-2	few	.	CASSLSHRTNYGYTF	TGTGCCAGCAGCTTGAGTCACAGAACTAACTATGGCTACACCTTC
TRBV29-1	TRBJ2-7	.	TRBD2	CSVHTRTSGSYEQYF	TGCAGCGTACATACGCGGACTAGCGGTTCCTACGAGCAGTACTTC
TRBV11-2	TRBJ1-5	.	.	CASSLDRAGQPQHF	TGTGCCAGCAGCTTAGACAGGGCAGGTCAGCCCCAGCATTTT
TRBV5-5	TRBJ1-3	.	.	CASSFSAGAGNTIYF	TGTGCCAGCAGCTTCTCTGCTGGTGCTGGAAACACCATATATTTT
TRBV20-1	TRBJ1-1	few	.	CSAEEGTEAFF	TGCAGTGCTGAGGAGGGGACTGAAGCTTTCTTT
TRBV11-2	TRBJ2-5	.	.	CASSLRAIHQETQYF	TGTGCCAGCAGCTTAAGGGCGATCCACCAAGAGACCCAGTACTTC
TRBV25-1	TRBJ2-3	.	TRBD2	CASSDLAGVVDTQYF	TGTGCCAGCAGTGACCTAGCGGGAGTTGTAGATACGCAGTATTTT
TRBV4-1	TRBJ2-7	.	TRBD1	CASSFAGVDRAYEQYF	TGCGCCAGCAGCTTCGCAGGAGTCGACAGGGCCTACGAGCAGTACTTC
TRBV19	TRBJ2-1	.	TRBD1	CASSRPGQISSYNEQFF	TGTGCCAGTAGTAGGCCGGGACAGATTAGCTCCTACAATGAGCAGTTCTTC
TRBV5-1	TRBJ2-7	.	.	CASSLQVNSYEQYF	TGCGCCAGCAGCTTACAGGTTAACTCCTACGAGCAGTACTTC
TRBV4-1	TRBJ1-5	.	.	CASSPGREFNQPQHF	TGCGCCAGCAGCCCGGGCAGGGAGTTCAATCAGCCCCAGCATTTT
TRBV11-1	TRBJ1-2	once	.	CASRRVDYGYTF	TGTGCCAGCAGACGGGTCGACTATGGCTACACCTTC
TRBV28	TRBJ1-1	.	TRBD1	CASSSMGTANTEAFF	TGTGCCAGCAGTTCGATGGGGACAGCGAACACTGAAGCTTTCTTT
TRBV30	TRBJ2-1	.	TRBD2	CAWQTSGRNNEQFF	TGTGCCTGGCAGACTAGCGGGAGAAACAATGAGCAGTTCTTC
TRBV9	TRBJ1-1	.	.	CASSVGGSNTEAFF	TGTGCCAGCAGCGTAGGGGGATCGAACACTGAAGCTTTCTTT
TRBV10-2	TRBJ2-7	.	.	CASSEQGAIVEQYF	TGCGCCAGCAGTGAGCAAGGGGCGATAGTCGAGCAGTACTTC
TRBV4-1	TRBJ2-5	.	.	CASSQGRGVETQYF	TGCGCCAGCAGCCAAGGTCGCGGGGTGGAGACCCAGTACTTC
TRBV6-1	TRBJ1-1	.	.	CASRSVGMNTEAFF	TGTGCCAGCAGGAGTGTAGGGATGAACACTGAAGCTTTCTTT
TRBV30	TRBJ1-1	.	.	CAWGKIGNTEAFF	TGTGCCTGGGGGAAGATAGGGAACACTGAAGCTTTCTTT
TRBV5-6	TRBJ2-2	.	.	CASSFPGFLDTGELFF	TGTGCCAGCAGCTTCCCAGGGTTCCTAGACACCGGGGAGCTGTTTTTT
TRBV10-2	TRBJ1-5	.	TRBD1	CASLQGIGQPQHF	TGCGCCAGCCTACAGGGGATCGGTCAGCCCCAGCATTTT
TRBV7-9	TRBJ1-5	.	TRBD1	CASSQGTGGASYQPQHF	TGTGCCAGCAGCCAAGGGACAGGGGGCGCGAGTTATCAGCCCCAGCATTTT
TRBV2	TRBJ1-2	once	.	CASSEARSVPYGYTF	TGTGCCAGCAGTGAAGCCCGAAGCGTACCCTATGGCTACACCTTC
TRBV6-1	TRBJ2-1	.	.	CASSEEGGAYYNEQFF	TGTGCCAGCAGTGAAGAGGGGGGGGCCTACTACAATGAGCAGTTCTTC
TRBV7-6	TRBJ2-1	.	TRBD1	CASSPHRGRRGEQFF	TGTGCCAGCAGCCCACACAGGGGTCGAAGGGGTGAGCAGTTCTTC
TRBV6-5	TRBJ2-3	.	TRBD1	CASSFQGETDTQYF	TGTGCCAGCAGTTTCCAGGGGGAAACAGATACGCAGTATTTT
TRBV6-1	TRBJ2-2	few	TRBD1	CASSEGWDRATGELFF	TGTGCCAGCAGTGAAGGATGGGACAGGGCCACCGGGGAGCTGTTTTTT
TRBV10-1	TRBJ2-3	.	.	CASSSRASTDTQYF	TGCGCCAGCTCCAGCAGGGCTAGCACAGATACGCAGTATTTT
TRBV5-5	TRBJ1-1	.	.	CASSLVHPNTEAFF	TGTGCCAGCAGCTTGGTTCACCCTAACACTGAAGCTTTCTTT
TRBV11-2	TRBJ2-3	.	.	CASSLEGGTDTQYF	TGTGCCAGCAGCTTAGAAGGCGGCACAGATACGCAGTATTTT
TRBV5-5	TRBJ2-5	.	TRBD1	CASRQTGGTMGETQYF	TGTGCCAGCAGACAAACAGGGGGAACAATGGGGGAGACCCAGTACTTC
TRBV5-1	TRBJ2-7	.	.	CASSLAPTYEQYF	TGCGCCAGCAGCTTGGCTCCGACCTACGAGCAGTACTTC
TRBV27	TRBJ1-2	.	.	CASSLGRGRVGYTF	TGTGCCAGCAGTTTAGGCAGGGGAAGAGTTGGCTACACCTTC
TRBV18	TRBJ1-2	once	.	CASSPMENRVGGYTF	TGTGCCAGCTCACCAATGGAGAATCGGGTTGGAGGCTACACCTTC
TRBV5-1	TRBJ1-1	once	.	CASSILRGAAFF	TGCGCCAGCAGCATCCTTCGGGGGGCAGCTTTCTTT
TRBV5-1	TRBJ1-2	.	TRBD1	CASSLAFGTGDGYTF	TGCGCCAGCAGCTTGGCCTTCGGGACAGGGGATGGCTACACCTTC